The entry that follows covers one T cell receptor (beta chain) sequence. The CDR3 is made up of 15 amino acids. The sample is drawn from a study of control samples from healthy donors and cancer patients. Sequenced by immunoSEQ multiplex PCR; TCRdb stores in-frame clones only, minus some. The sample contains some 58,000 clones, about 87% of which appear only once. The TCR comes from a woman aged 55-75 years with lung cancer. The sample comprised PBMCs. This chain uses TRBV21-1 with TRBJ1-2; the table's D call, TRBD1, was not checked against the DNA. TRBV21-1 is a known pseudogene. CDR3 DNA: TGTGCCAGCAGCCCAAAGCTGGCAGACATCTATGGCTACACCTTC. This encodes CASSPKLADIYGYTF.